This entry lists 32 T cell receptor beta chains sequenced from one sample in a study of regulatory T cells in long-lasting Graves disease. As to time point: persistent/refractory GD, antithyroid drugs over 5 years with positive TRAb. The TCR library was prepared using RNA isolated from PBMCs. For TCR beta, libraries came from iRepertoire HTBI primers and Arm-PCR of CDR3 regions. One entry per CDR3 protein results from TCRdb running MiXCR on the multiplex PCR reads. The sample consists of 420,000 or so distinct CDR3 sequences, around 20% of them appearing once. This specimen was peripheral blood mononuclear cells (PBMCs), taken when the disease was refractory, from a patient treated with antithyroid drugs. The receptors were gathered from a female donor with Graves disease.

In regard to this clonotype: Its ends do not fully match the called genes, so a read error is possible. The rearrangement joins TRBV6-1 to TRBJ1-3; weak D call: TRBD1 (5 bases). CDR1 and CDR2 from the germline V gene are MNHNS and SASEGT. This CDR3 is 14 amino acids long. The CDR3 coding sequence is TGTGCCAGCAGCTCGAGGGACCGTGGAAACACCATATGTTTT. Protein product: CASSSRDRGNTICF.

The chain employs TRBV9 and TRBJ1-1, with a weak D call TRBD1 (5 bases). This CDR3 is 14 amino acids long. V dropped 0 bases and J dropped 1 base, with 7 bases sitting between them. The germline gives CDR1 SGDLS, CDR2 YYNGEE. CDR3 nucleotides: TGTGCCAGCAGCGTAGGAGGGGCGAACACTGAAGCTTTCTTT. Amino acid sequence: CASSVGGANTEAFF.

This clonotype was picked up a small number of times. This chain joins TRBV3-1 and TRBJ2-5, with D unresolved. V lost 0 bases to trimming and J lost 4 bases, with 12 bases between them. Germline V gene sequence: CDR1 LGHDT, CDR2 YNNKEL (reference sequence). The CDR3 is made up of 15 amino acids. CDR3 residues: CASSQEDIGRETQYF. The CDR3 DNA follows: TGTGCCAGCAGCCAAGAAGACATAGGACGAGAGACCCAGTACTTC.

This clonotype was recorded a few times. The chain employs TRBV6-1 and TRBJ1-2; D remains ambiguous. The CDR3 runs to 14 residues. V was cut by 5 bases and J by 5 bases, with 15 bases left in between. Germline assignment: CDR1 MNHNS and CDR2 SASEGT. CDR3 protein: CASSMGTTTYGYTF. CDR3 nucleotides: TGTGCCAGCAGTATGGGCACGACCACTTATGGCTACACCTTC.

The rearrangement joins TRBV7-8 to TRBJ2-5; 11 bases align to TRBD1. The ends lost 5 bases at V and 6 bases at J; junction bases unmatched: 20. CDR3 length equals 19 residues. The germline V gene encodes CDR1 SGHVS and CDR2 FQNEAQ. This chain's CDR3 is CASSLEPGAGQGVEKTQYF. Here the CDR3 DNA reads TGTGCCAGCAGCCTCGAACCAGGCGCGGGACAGGGGGTTGAGAAGACCCAGTACTTC. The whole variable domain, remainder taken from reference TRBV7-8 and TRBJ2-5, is GAGVSQSPRYKVAKRGQDVALRCDPISGHVSLFWYQQALGQGPEFLTYFQNEAQLDKSGLPSDRFFAERPEGSVSTLKIQRTQQEDSAVYLCASSLEPGAGQGVEKTQYFGPGTRLLVL.

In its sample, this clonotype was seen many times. The CDR3 DNA is TGTGCCAGCAGCCTAGGGACAGGGAGATACAATGAGCAGTTCTTC. Its translation: CASSLGTGRYNEQFF. The chain carries TRBV7-8 and TRBJ2-1; 9 bases align to TRBD1. The CDR3 extends over 15 amino acids. J lost 4 bases, V lost 5 bases, and 6 bases had no gene match. Germline CDR1 and CDR2: SGHVS and FQNEAQ.

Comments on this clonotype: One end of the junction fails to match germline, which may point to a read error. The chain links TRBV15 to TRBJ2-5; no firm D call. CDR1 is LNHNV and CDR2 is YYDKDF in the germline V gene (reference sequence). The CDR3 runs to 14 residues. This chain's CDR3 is CATGRGSSEETQYF. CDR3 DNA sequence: TGTGCCACCGGCAGAGGTAGTAGTGAAGAGACCCAGTACTTC.

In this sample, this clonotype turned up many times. CDR3 protein: CASSLRGAGLEQYF. CDR3 in DNA: TGTGCCAGCAGTCTCCGGGGAGCGGGTCTAGAGCAGTACTTC. J is TRBJ2-7 and V is TRBV12-3 or TRBV12-4; perhaps TRBD2 as D (6 bases). The V and J ends lost 5 bases and 7 bases respectively, with 18 bases between them. The CDR3 has 14 residues.

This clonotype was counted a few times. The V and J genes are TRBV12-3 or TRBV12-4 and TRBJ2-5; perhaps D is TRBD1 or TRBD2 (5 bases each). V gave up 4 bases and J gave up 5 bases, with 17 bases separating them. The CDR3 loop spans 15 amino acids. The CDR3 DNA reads TGTGCCAGCAGTTCACAGACAGTCCCGGGGGAGACCCAGTACTTC. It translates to CASSSQTVPGETQYF.

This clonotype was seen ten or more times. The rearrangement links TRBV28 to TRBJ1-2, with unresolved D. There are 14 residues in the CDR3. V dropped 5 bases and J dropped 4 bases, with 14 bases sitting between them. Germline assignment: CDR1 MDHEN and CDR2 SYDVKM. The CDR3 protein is CASSLPRAPYGYTF. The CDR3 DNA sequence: TGTGCCAGCAGTCTACCTAGGGCACCCTATGGCTACACCTTC.

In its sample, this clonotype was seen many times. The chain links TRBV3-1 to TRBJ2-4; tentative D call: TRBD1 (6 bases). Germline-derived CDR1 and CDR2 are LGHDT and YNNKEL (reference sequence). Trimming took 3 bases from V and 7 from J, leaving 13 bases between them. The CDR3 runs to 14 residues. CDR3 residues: CASSHTGMWNIQYF. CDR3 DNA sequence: TGTGCCAGCAGCCATACAGGGATGTGGAACATTCAGTACTTC. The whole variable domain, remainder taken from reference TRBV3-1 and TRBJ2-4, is DTAVSQTPKYLVTQMGNDKSIKCEQNLGHDTMYWYKQDSKKFLKIMFSYNNKELIINETVPNRFSPKSPDKAHLNLHINSLELGDSAVYFCASSHTGMWNIQYFGAGTRLSVL.

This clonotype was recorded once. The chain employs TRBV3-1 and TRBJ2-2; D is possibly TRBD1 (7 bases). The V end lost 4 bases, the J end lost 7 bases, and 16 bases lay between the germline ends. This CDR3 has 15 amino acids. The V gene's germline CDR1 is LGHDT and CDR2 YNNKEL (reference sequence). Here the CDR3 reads CASSRSGGSNGELFF. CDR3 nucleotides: TGTGCCAGCAGCCGATCAGGGGGGAGTAACGGGGAGCTGTTTTTT.

Written as DNA, the CDR3 is TGTGCCAGCAGTTCCGGGCAGGGCCTCGAGCAGTACTTC. Its translation is CASSSGQGLEQYF. The V call is TRBV2, the J call TRBJ2-7; possibly TRBD1 for D (5 bases). Germline CDR1 reads SNHLY; CDR2 reads FYNNEI. This CDR3 spans 13 amino acids. V gave up 5 bases and J gave up 6 bases, with 14 bases separating them.

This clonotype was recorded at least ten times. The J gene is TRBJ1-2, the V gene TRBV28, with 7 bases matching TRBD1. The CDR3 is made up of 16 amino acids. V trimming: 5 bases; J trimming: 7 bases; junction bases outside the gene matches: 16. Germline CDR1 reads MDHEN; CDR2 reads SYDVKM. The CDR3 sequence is CASSPLSLTGASGYTF. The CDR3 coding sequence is TGTGCCAGCAGTCCCCTTAGCCTCACAGGGGCTAGTGGCTACACCTTC.

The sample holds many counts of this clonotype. The CDR3 bases are TGTGCCAGCAGTTTCTCGACCGAGGGGGTCGGTTATATTTCGGACACTGAAGCTTTCTTT. Translation: CASSFSTEGVGYISDTEAFF. The chain couples TRBV28 to TRBJ1-1; TRBD1 might be the D (6 bases). CDR1 MDHEN and CDR2 SYDVKM come from the germline V gene. The CDR3 consists of 20 residues. V was pared by 3 bases and J by 3 bases, with 29 bases between.

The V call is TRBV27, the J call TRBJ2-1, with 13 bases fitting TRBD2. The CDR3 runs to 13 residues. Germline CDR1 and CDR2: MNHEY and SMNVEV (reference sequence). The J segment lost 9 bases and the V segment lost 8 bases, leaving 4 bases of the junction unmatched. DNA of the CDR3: TGTGCCAGCTCCGGACTAGCGGGAGTTGAGCAGTTCTTC. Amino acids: CASSGLAGVEQFF.

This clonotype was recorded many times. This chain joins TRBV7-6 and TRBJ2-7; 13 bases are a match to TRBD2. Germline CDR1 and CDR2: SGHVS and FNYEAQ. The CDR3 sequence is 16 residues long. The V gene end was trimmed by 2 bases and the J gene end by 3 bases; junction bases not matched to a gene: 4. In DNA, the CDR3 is TGTGCCAGCAGCTTATCACTAGCGGGAGGGTTCTACGAGCAGTACTTC. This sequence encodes CASSLSLAGGFYEQYF.

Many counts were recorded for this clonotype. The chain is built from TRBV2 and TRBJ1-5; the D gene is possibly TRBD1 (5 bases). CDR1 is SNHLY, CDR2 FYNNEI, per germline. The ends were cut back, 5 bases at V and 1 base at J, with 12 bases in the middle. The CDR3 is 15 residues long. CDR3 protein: CASSSRVGSNQPQHF. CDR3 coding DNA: TGTGCCAGCAGTTCCAGGGTGGGCAGCAATCAGCCCCAGCATTTT.

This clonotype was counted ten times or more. The CDR3 reads CSVYRGYEQYF. DNA for the CDR3: TGCAGCGTTTACAGGGGCTACGAGCAGTACTTC. The chain combines TRBV29-1 with TRBJ2-7, with 7 bases aligning to TRBD1. CDR1 is SQVTM, CDR2 ANQGSEA, per germline. Unmatched junction bases numbered 1, after V lost 5 bases and J lost 3 bases. The CDR3 extends over 11 amino acids.

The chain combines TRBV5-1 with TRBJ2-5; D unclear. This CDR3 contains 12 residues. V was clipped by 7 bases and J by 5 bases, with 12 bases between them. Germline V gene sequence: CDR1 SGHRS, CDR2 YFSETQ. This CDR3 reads CASSELGETQYF. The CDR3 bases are TGCGCCAGCTCCGAGCTAGGGGAGACCCAGTACTTC.

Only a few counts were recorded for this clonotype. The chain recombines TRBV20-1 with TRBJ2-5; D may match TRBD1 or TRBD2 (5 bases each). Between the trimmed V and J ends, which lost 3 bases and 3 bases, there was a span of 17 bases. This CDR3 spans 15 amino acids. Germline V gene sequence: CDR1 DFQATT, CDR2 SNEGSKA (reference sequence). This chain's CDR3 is CSASLRGPAEETQYF. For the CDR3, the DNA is TGCAGTGCTAGTCTCCGGGGCCCGGCCGAAGAGACCCAGTACTTC.

In DNA form, the CDR3 reads TGTGCCAGCAGTGACTCCAGACAGGGAGCGAACTATGGCTACACCTTC. Amino acid sequence: CASSDSRQGANYGYTF. The chain uses TRBV6-1 and TRBJ1-2; 7 bases agree with TRBD1. V lost 3 bases, J lost 2 bases, and 9 bases stayed unmatched. The CDR3 consists of 16 residues. Per germline, CDR1 MNHNS and CDR2 SASEGT.

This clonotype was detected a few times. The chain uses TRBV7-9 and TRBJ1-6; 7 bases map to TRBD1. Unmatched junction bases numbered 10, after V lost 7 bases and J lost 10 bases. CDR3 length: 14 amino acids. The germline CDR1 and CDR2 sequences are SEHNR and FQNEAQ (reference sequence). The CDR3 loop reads CASIPDRVNSPLHF. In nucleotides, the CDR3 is TGTGCCAGCATCCCCGACAGGGTTAACTCACCCCTCCACTTT.

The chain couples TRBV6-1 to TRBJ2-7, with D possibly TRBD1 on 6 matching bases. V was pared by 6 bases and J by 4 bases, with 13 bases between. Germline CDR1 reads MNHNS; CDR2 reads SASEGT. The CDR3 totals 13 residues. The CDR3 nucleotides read TGTGCCAGCAGGGGGGCAGGGCGTTACGAGCAGTACTTC. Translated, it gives CASRGAGRYEQYF.

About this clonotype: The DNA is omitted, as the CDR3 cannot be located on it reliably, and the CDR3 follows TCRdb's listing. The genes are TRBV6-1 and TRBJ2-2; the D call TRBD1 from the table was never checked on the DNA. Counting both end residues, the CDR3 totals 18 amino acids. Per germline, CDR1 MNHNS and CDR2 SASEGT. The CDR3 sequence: CASIPDRGARGTPGSCFF.

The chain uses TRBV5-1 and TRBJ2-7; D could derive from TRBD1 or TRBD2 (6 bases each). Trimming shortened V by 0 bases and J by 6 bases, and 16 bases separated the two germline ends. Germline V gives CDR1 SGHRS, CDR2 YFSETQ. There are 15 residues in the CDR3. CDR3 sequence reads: CASSLVGTQGGEQYF. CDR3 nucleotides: TGCGCCAGCAGCTTGGTGGGTACACAGGGAGGCGAGCAGTACTTC. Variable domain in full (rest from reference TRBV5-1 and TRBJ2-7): KAGVTQTPRYLIKTRGQQVTLSCSPISGHRSVSWYQQTPGQGLQFLFEYFSETQRNKGNFPGRFSGRQFSNSRSEMNVSTLELGDSALYLCASSLVGTQGGEQYFGPGTRLTVT.

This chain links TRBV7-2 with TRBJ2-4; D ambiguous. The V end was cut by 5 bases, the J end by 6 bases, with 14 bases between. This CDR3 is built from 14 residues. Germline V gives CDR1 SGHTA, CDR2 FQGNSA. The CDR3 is CASSIDYSRNIQYF. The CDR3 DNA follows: TGTGCCAGCAGCATAGATTACAGTAGAAACATTCAGTACTTC.

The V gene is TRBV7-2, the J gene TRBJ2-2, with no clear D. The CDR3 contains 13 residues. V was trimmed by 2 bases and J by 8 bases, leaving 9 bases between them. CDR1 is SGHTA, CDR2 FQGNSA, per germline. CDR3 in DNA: TGTGCCAGCAGCTTACTCCCTTCGGGGGAGCTGTTTTTT. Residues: CASSLLPSGELFF.

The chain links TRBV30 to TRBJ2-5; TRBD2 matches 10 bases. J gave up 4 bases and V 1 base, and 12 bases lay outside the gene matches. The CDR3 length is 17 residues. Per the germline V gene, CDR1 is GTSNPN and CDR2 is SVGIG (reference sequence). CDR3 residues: CAWSDRILAGALETQYF. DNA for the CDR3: TGTGCCTGGAGTGATAGGATTCTAGCGGGGGCTTTAGAGACCCAGTACTTC.

The chain's CDR3 is CASRVPGQGAGANVLTF. CDR3 DNA sequence: TGTGCCAGCAGAGTCCCGGGACAGGGAGCTGGGGCCAACGTCCTGACTTTC. V gene TRBV2 combines with J gene TRBJ2-6; 9 bases match TRBD1. Germline CDR1 SNHLY, CDR2 FYNNEI. The V gene end was trimmed by 6 bases and the J gene end by 2 bases; junction bases not matched to a gene: 8. The CDR3 covers 17 residues. Supplemented by reference TRBV2 and TRBJ2-6, the full variable domain reads EPEVTQTPSHQVTQMGQEVILRCVPISNHLYFYWYRQILGQKVEFLVSFYNNEISEKSEIFDDQFSVERPDGSNFTLKIRSTKLEDSAMYFCASRVPGQGAGANVLTFGAGSRLTVL.

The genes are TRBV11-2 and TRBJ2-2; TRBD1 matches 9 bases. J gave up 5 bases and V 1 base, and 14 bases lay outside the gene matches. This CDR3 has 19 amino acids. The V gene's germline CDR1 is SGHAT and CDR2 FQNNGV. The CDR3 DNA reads TGTGCCAGCAGCTTAGCTTGGACAGGGGAGAATCGAAAAACCGGGGAGCTGTTTTTT. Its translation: CASSLAWTGENRKTGELFF.

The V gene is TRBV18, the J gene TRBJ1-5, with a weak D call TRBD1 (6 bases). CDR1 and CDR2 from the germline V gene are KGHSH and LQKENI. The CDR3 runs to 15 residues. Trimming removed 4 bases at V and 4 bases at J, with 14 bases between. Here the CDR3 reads CASSRSGTFNQPQHF. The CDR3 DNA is TGTGCCAGCTCACGTAGTGGGACATTTAATCAGCCCCAGCATTTT.